This TCR beta chain was recorded in a study of blood T cell repertoires in COVID-19. Study details: Samples taken during acute and convalescent COVID-19 were collected in the United States, Italy and Spain.

Only one count was recorded for this clone. Method: immunoSEQ multiplex PCR; TCRdb's copy keeps in-frame clones and lacks some. This sample yields around 300,000 clones, of which approximately 90% are seen a single time; under 3% belongs to the top ten. The CDR3 totals 14 residues. The ends lost 4 bases at V and 2 bases at J; junction bases unmatched: 5. Germline assignment: CDR1 MGHRA and CDR2 YSYEKL. Sequenced: PBMCs or T cells enriched from blood (not recorded which). This TCR was recovered from a woman aged 18 to 35 who had recovered from COVID-19. The chain couples TRBV4-1 to TRBJ2-7; 7 nucleotides agree with TRBD1. The CDR3 coding sequence is TGCGCCAGCAGCCCGACAGGGAAGGCCTACGAGCAGTACTTC. This translates into CASSPTGKAYEQYF.